The present entry profiles one T cell receptor beta chain with its context. This CDR3 contains 14 residues. V dropped 5 bases and J dropped 11 bases, with 21 bases sitting between them. In germline, CDR1 is SGHTA, CDR2 FQGTGA. The authors ran a second PCR of about 6 to 11 cycles using a sample-barcoded 5' primer and a J-beta primer mix. Via MiXCR, TCRdb re-called the 5' RACE reads, giving one row per CDR3 protein. The table includes 600,000 or so distinct CDR3 sequences, approximately 30% detected once. This sample is part of a study of blood T cells in healthy people across ages. V gene TRBV7-3 combines with J gene TRBJ2-5; D tentatively fits TRBD1 or TRBD2 (6 bases each). Material: blood. This clonotype was sampled from a woman aged 80 or older in good health. The CDR3 sequence is CASSPRGDNNEQYF. In DNA form, the CDR3 reads TGTGCCAGCAGCCCGAGGGGGGATAACAATGAGCAGTACTTC.